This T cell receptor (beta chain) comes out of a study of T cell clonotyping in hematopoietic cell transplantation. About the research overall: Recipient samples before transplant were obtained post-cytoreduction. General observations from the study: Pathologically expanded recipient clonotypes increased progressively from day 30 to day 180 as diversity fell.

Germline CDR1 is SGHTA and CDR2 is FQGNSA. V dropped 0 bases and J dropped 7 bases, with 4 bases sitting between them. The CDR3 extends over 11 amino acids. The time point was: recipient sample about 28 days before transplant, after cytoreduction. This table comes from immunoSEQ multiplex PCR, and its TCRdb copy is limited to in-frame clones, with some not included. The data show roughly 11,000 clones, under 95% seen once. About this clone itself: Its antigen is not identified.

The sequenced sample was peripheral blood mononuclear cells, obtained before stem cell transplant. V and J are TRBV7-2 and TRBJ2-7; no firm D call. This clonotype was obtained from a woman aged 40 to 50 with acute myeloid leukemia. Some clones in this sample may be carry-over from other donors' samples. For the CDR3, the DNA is TGTGCCAGCAGCTTAGCGCTTGAGCAGTACTTC. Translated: CASSLALEQYF.